This note documents a single T cell receptor (beta chain) sequence. Its antigen is still unknown. This entry belongs to a study of cytomegalovirus exposure and HLA in healthy donors. Study findings and constraints: A later analysis showed TCR association rates differing by HLA locus, peaking at DRB1 and lowest at HLA-C.

The primer mix had 60 Vbeta and 13 Jbeta primers. This table comes from immunoSEQ multiplex PCR, and its TCRdb copy is limited to in-frame clones, with some not included. The top ten clones hold just under 5% of a sample with about 180,000 clones, roughly 76% of them seen once. V lost 6 bases and J 1 base, leaving 12 bases between the germline ends. The CDR3 covers 14 residues. Per germline, CDR1 MNHNS and CDR2 SASEGT. The clonotype originates from a woman aged 18-35 years in good health and CMV-seropositive. Sequenced sample: PBMCs. J is TRBJ1-1 and V is TRBV6-1, with D possibly TRBD1 on 5 matching bases. CDR3 bases: TGTGCCAGCAGCGTAACAGGTACGAACACTGAAGCTTTCTTT. Residues: CASSVTGTNTEAFF.